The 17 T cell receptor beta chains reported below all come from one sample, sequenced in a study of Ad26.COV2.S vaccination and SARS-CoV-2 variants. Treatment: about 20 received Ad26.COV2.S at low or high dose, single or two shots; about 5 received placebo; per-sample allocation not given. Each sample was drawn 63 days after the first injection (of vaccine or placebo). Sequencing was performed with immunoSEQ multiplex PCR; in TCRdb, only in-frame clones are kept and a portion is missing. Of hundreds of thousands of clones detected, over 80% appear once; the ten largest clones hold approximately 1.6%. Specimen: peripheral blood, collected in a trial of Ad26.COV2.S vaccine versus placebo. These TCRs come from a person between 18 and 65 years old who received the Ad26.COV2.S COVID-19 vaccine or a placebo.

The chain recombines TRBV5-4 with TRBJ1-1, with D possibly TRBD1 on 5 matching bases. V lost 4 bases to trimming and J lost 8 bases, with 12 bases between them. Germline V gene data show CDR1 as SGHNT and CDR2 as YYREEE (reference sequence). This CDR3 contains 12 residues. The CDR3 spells CASSITTAEAFF. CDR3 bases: TGTGCCAGCAGCATTACGACAGCGGAAGCTTTCTTT.

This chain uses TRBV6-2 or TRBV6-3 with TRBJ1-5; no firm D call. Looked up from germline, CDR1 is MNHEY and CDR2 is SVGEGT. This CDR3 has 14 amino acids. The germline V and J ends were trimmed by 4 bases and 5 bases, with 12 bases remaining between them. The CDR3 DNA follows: TGTGCCAGCAGTTTCGACCTAGCGGATCAGCCCCAGCATTTT. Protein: CASSFDLADQPQHF.

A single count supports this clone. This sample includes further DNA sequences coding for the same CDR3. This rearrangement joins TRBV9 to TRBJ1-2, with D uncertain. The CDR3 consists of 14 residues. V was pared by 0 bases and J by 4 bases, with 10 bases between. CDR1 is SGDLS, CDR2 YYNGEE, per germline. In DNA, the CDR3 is TGTGCCAGCAGCGTAGGGGGTCAGAGCTATGGCTACACCTTC. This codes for CASSVGGQSYGYTF. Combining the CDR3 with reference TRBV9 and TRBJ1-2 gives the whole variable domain DSGVTQTPKHLITATGQRVTLRCSPRSGDLSVYWYQQSLDQGLQFLIQYYNGEERAKGNILERFSAQQFPDLHSELNLSSLELGDSALYFCASSVGGQSYGYTFGSGTRLTVV.

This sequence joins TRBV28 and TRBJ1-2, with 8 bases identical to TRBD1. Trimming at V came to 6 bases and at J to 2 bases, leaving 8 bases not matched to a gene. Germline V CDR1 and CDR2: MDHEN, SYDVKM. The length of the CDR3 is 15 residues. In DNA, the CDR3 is TGTGCCAGCAGCTCACCGCGACAGGGGAACTATGGCTACACCTTC. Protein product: CASSSPRQGNYGYTF.

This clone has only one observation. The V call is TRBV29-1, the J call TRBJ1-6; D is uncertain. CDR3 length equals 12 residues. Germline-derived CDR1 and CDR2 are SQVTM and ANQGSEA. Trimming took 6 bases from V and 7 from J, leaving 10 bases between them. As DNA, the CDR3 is TGCAGCGTCCCTACAGTGAATTCACCCCTCCACTTT. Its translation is CSVPTVNSPLHF. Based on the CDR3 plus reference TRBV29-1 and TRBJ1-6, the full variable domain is SAVISQKPSRDICQRGTSLTIQCQVDSQVTMMFWYRQQPGQSLTLIATANQGSEATYESGFVIDKFPISRPNLTFSTLTVSNMSPEDSSIYLCSVPTVNSPLHFGNGTRLTVT.

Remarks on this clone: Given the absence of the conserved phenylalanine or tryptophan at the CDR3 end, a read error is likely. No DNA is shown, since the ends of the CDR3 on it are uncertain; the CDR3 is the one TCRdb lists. CDR3: CASSFGGRADQPQ. The V and J genes are TRBV12-3 or TRBV12-4 and TRBJ1-5; the DNA was not compared with TRBD1, the D call given in the table. The CDR3 totals 13 residues, both ends included.

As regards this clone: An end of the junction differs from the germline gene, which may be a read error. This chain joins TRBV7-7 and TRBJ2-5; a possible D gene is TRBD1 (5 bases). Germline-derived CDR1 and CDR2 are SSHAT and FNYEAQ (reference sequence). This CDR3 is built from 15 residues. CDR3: CASSSLGLQQETQYF. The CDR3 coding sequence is TGTGCTAGCAGCTCCCTGGGGCTTCAACAAGAGACCCAGTACTTC.

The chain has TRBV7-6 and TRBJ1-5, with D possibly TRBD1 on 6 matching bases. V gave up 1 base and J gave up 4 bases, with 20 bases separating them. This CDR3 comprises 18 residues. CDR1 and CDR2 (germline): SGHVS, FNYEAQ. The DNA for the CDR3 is TGTGCCAGCAGCTTAGAGGCTGGGGGCCCGGGCGAGAATCAGCCCCAGCATTTT. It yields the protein CASSLEAGGPGENQPQHF.

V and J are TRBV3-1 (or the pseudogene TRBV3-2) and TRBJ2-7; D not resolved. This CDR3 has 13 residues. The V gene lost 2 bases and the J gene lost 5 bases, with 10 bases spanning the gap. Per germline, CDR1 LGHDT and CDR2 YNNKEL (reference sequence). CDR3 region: CASSQTVANEQYF. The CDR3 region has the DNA TGTGCCAGCAGCCAAACGGTAGCAAACGAGCAGTACTTC.

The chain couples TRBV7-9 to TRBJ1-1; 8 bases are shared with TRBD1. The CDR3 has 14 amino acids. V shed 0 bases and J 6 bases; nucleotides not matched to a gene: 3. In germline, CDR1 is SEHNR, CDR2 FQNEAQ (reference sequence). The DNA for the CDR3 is TGTGCCAGCAGCTTAGCGACAGGGGTGGCTGAAGCTTTCTTT. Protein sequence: CASSLATGVAEAFF.

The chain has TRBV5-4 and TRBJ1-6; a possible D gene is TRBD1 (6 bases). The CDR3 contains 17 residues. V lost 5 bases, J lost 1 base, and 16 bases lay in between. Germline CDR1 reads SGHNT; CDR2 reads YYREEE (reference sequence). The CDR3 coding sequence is TGTGCCAGCAGTACGCCCGGGACAACTTCCTATAATTCACCCCTCCACTTT. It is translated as CASSTPGTTSYNSPLHF.

The CDR3 protein is CASSIVQGYTGELFF. CDR3 DNA: TGTGCCAGTAGTATAGTACAGGGCTACACCGGGGAGCTGTTTTTT. The V and J genes are TRBV19 and TRBJ2-2; D might be TRBD1 (6 bases). Germline V gives CDR1 LNHDA, CDR2 SQIVND (reference sequence). The CDR3 consists of 15 residues. V lost 1 base and J 3 bases, leaving 9 bases between the germline ends.

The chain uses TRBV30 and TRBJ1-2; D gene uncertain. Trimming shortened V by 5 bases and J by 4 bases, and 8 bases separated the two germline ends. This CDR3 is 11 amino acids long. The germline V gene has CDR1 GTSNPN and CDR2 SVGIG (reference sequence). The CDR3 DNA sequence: TGTGCCTGGTTTGGAGTCTATGGCTACACCTTC. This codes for CAWFGVYGYTF. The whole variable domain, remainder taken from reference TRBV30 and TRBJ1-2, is SQTIHQWPATLVQPVGSPLSLECTVEGTSNPNLYWYRQAAGRGLQLLFYSVGIGQISSEVPQNLSASRPQDRQFILSSKKLLLSDSGFYLCAWFGVYGYTFGSGTRLTVV.

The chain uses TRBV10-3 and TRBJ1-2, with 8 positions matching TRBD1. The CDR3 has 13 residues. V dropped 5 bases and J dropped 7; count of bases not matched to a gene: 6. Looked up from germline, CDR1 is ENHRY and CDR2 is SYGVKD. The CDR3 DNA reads TGTGCCATCAGTCCAGGGGGCCCGGGTGGCTACACCTTC. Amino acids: CAISPGGPGGYTF.

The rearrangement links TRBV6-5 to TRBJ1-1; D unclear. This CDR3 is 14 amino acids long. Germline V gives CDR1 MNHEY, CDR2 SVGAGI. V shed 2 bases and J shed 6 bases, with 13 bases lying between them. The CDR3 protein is CASSYDRSSPEAFF. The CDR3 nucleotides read TGTGCCAGCAGTTACGATCGCAGTTCCCCTGAAGCTTTCTTT.

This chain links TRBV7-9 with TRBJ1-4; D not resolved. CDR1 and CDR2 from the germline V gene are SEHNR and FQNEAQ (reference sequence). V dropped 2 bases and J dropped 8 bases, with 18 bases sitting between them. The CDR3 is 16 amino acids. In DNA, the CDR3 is TGTGCCAGCAGCTTATCACCTGGCAGTGGAGGGGAAAAACTGTTTTTT. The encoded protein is CASSLSPGSGGEKLFF.

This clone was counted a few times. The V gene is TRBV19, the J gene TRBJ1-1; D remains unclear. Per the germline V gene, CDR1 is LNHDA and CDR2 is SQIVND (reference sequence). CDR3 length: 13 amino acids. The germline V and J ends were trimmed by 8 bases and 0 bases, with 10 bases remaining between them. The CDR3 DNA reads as TGTGCCAGTTCGTTAGGAATGAACACTGAAGCTTTCTTT. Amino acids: CASSLGMNTEAFF.